This TCR beta chain was recovered during a study of T cells after yellow fever vaccination. The wider study: SMART-Seq v4 Ultra Low Input prepared libraries from low-cell fractions.

This clonotype showed up many times. Generation of TCR cDNA used 5'RACE template switching (which added a universal primer site and UMIs). MiXCR was run by TCRdb on the 5' RACE reads, yielding one entry per CDR3 protein. The sample holds under 150,000 distinct CDR3 sequences, about 8% seen once. The V and J ends lost 6 bases and 0 bases respectively, with 11 bases between them. Germline V lookup: CDR1 SGHRS, CDR2 YFSETQ. The CDR3 is 14 residues long. This material consisted of CD4+ T cells sorted from PBMCs, taken 5 days after the yellow fever booster vaccination. The clonotype comes from a man aged 25 to 45 who received the YFV17D yellow fever vaccine. The V gene is TRBV5-1, the J gene TRBJ2-3; D is ambiguous. The CDR3 loop reads CASTRTPSTDTQYF. The CDR3 nucleotides are TGCGCCAGCACCCGGACGCCTAGCACAGATACGCAGTATTTT.